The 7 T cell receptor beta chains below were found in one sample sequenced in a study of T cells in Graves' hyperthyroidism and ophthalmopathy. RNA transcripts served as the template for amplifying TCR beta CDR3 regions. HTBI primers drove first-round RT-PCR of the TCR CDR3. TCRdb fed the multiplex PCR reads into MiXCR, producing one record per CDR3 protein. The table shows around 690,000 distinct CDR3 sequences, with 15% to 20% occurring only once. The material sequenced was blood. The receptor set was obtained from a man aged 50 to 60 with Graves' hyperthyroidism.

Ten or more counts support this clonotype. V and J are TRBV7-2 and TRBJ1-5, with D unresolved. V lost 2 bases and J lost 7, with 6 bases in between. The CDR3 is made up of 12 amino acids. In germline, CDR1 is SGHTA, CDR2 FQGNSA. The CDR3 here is CASSLMAQPQHF. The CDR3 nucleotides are TGTGCCAGCAGCTTAATGGCGCAGCCCCAGCATTTT.

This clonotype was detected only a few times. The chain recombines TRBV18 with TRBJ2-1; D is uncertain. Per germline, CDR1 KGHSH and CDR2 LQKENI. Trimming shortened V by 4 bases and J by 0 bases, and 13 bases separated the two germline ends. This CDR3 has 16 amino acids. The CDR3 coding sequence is TGTGCCAGCTCACTAGGCCGGTGGTTCTCCTACAATGAGCAGTTCTTC. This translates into CASSLGRWFSYNEQFF.

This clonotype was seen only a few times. The DNA of the CDR3 is TGCGCCAGCAGCTTGGAGGCTAGCACCCCCTCCTACAATGAGCAGTTCTTC. Amino acid sequence: CASSLEASTPSYNEQFF. The V call is TRBV5-1, the J call TRBJ2-1; the D gene is possibly TRBD2 (5 bases). Trimming cost V 0 bases and J 0 bases, with 13 bases left between them. Germline values: CDR1 SGHRS, CDR2 YFSETQ. This CDR3 has 17 amino acids.

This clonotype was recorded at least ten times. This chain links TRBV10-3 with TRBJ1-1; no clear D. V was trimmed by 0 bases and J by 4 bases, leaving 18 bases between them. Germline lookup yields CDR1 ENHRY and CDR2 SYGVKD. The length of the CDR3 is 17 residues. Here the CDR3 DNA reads TGTGCCATCAGTGAGTCAGGGTTAGTCTCTCTGGGCACTGAAGCTTTCTTT. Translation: CAISESGLVSLGTEAFF.

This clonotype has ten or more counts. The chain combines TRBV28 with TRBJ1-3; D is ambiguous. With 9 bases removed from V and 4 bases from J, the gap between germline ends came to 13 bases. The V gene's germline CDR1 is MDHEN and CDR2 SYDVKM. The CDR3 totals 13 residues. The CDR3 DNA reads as TGTGCCAGTTTAGCTAATGAGGGAAACACCATATATTTT. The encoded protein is CASLANEGNTIYF.

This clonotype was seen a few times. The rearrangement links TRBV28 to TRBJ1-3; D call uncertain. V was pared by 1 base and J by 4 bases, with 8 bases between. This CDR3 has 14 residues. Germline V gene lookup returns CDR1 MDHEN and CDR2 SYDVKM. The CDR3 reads CASSLSESGNTIYF. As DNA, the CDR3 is TGTGCCAGCAGTTTATCAGAGTCAGGAAACACCATATATTTT.

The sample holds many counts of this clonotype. The CDR3 DNA sequence: TGTGCCAGCAGTCCGCAAGGTCAGAAACAAGAGACCCAGTACTTC. Protein product: CASSPQGQKQETQYF. This rearrangement joins TRBV11-1 to TRBJ2-5, with no clear D. V was cut by 6 bases and J by 2 bases, with 16 bases left in between. There are 15 residues in the CDR3. The germline V gene encodes CDR1 SGHAT and CDR2 FQDESV (reference sequence).